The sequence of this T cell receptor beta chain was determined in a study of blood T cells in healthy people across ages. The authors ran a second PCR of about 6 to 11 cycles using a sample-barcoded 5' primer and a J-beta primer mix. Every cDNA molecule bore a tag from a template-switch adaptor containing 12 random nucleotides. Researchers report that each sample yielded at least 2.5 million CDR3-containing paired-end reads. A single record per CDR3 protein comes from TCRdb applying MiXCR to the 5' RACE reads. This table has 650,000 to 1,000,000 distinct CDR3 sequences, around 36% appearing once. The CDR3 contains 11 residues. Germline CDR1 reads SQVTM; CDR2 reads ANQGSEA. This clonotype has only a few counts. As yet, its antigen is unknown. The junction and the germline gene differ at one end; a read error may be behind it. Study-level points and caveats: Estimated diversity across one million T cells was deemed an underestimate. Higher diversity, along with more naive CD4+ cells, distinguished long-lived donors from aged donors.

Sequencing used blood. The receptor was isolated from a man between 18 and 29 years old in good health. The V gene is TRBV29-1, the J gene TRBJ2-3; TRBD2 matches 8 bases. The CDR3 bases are TGTAGCGGGGCGGGCACAGATACGCAGTATTTT. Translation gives CSGAGTDTQYF.